The 17 T cell receptor beta chains below all came from one sample that was sequenced in a study of T cell responses to AZD1222 COVID-19 vaccine. The repertoire was sequenced with immunoSEQ multiplex PCR; TCRdb's copy has only in-frame clones and lacks some. The table has about 150,000 clones, roughly nine tenths seen once. The sample consisted of peripheral blood, taken on day 0 of AZD1222 vaccination. Every receptor here comes from an adult in good health.

The V gene is TRBV7-2, the J gene TRBJ1-3; D gene unclear. Germline CDR1 reads SGHTA; CDR2 reads FQGNSA. This CDR3 has 15 residues. V lost 1 base to trimming and J lost 4 bases, with 11 bases between them. DNA of the CDR3: TGTGCCAGCAGCTTAGATATTCGAGGGGGAAACACCATATATTTT. Its translation is CASSLDIRGGNTIYF.

This chain's CDR3 is CASSPSGAETQYF. The CDR3 nucleotides read TGTGCCAGCAGCCCCTCGGGTGCGGAGACCCAGTACTTC. V and J are TRBV5-4 and TRBJ2-5; D gene ambiguous. Germline assignment: CDR1 SGHNT and CDR2 YYREEE (reference sequence). V lost 4 bases and J lost 5, with 12 bases in between. The CDR3 totals 13 residues.

V is TRBV7-2 and J is TRBJ1-4; 7 nucleotides agree with TRBD1. The CDR3 is made up of 15 amino acids. The V gene end was trimmed by 0 bases and the J gene end by 5 bases; junction bases not matched to a gene: 3. Germline lookup yields CDR1 SGHTA and CDR2 FQGNSA. CDR3 in DNA: TGTGCCAGCAGCTTAGCCGGGACAGCAAATGAAAAACTGTTTTTT. Protein product: CASSLAGTANEKLFF.

V usage is TRBV19 and J usage is TRBJ1-6, with 10 bases matching TRBD1. The V gene end was trimmed by 10 bases and the J gene end by 10 bases; junction bases not matched to a gene: 7. Germline V gene sequence: CDR1 LNHDA, CDR2 SQIVND (reference sequence). The CDR3 has 13 residues. The CDR3 region has the DNA TGTGCCACCGAAGACAGGGGGCGATCACCCCTCCACTTT. Translating it yields CATEDRGRSPLHF.

The chain joins TRBV6-2 or TRBV6-3 to TRBJ2-3, with TRBD2 matching over 7 bases. This CDR3 contains 16 residues. The J segment lost 1 base and the V segment lost 6 bases, leaving 10 bases of the junction unmatched. Germline V CDR1 and CDR2: MNHEY, SVGEGT. The CDR3 spells CASSRAGRGGTDTQYF. DNA for the CDR3: TGTGCCAGCAGCCGCGCGGGCCGGGGGGGCACAGATACGCAGTATTTT.

The gene calls are TRBV19 and TRBJ1-5; unclear D gene. Germline V gene lookup returns CDR1 LNHDA and CDR2 SQIVND (reference sequence). The CDR3 totals 16 residues. V was cut by 3 bases and J by 0 bases, with 12 bases left in between. The DNA for the CDR3 is TGTGCCAGTAGTATCCTTAGGACCTATAGCAATCAGCCCCAGCATTTT. As protein: CASSILRTYSNQPQHF.

The chain is built from TRBV7-9 and TRBJ1-2; TRBD1 is a possible D gene (5 bases). V lost 1 base and J 1 base, leaving 13 bases between the germline ends. The CDR3 runs to 16 residues. Germline V gene lookup returns CDR1 SEHNR and CDR2 FQNEAQ (reference sequence). CDR3 region: CASSLGEGADNYGYTF. In DNA, the CDR3 is TGTGCCAGCAGCTTAGGTGAAGGGGCCGATAACTATGGCTACACCTTC.

This chain joins TRBV4-1 and TRBJ1-2; TRBD1 might be the D (6 bases). With 0 bases removed from V and 6 bases from J, the gap between germline ends came to 14 bases. The CDR3 spans 15 residues. From germline, CDR1 is MGHRA and CDR2 YSYEKL. In nucleotides, the CDR3 is TGCGCCAGCAGCCAAGAAGAACAGGGAGTGGATGGCTACACCTTC. Its protein is CASSQEEQGVDGYTF.

V gene TRBV7-9 combines with J gene TRBJ1-5; D is ambiguous. The CDR3 has 12 residues. Trimming removed 5 bases from V and 5 bases from J, with 7 bases in between. Germline values: CDR1 SEHNR, CDR2 FQNEAQ (reference sequence). CDR3 bases: TGTGCCAGCAGCGACACAGATCAGCCCCAGCATTTT. Translating it yields CASSDTDQPQHF.

The CDR3 loop is CASSSRDGTEAFF. CDR3 nucleotide sequence: TGTGCCAGCAGCTCCCGGGACGGCACTGAAGCTTTCTTT. The chain uses TRBV11-2 and TRBJ1-1, with D perhaps TRBD1 (5 bases). The CDR3 is made up of 13 amino acids. V lost 4 bases and J lost 4, with 10 bases in between. CDR1 SGHAT and CDR2 FQNNGV come from the germline V gene.

The genes are TRBV18 and TRBJ2-5, with D perhaps matching TRBD2 (5 bases). Trimming pared 2 bases from V and 2 bases from J, leaving 9 bases between. Germline V gene sequence: CDR1 KGHSH, CDR2 LQKENI. The CDR3 extends over 14 amino acids. CDR3 sequence reads: CASSPSGSQETQYF. The DNA for the CDR3 is TGTGCCAGCTCACCATCGGGAAGTCAAGAGACCCAGTACTTC.

This clone was picked up one time. The chain carries TRBV9 and TRBJ2-3, with TRBD2 as a possible D gene (6 bases). The CDR3 has 14 amino acids. V was shortened by 0 bases and J by 9 bases, with 14 bases between the two germline ends. The germline CDR1 and CDR2 sequences are SGDLS and YYNGEE. The CDR3 is CASSVVLEGGTQYF. The CDR3 nucleotides are TGTGCCAGCAGCGTAGTATTGGAGGGTGGGACGCAGTATTTT.

This clone was picked up one time. This chain joins TRBV12-3 or TRBV12-4 and TRBJ1-2; the match to TRBD1 covers 8 bases. Trimming took 9 bases from V and 7 from J; bases not matched to a gene: 7. This CDR3 is built from 12 residues. CDR3 protein: CASTAGGLGYTF. The CDR3 region has the DNA TGTGCCAGTACAGCAGGGGGCCTTGGCTACACCTTC.

V is TRBV18 and J is TRBJ2-7; D not certain. CDR3 length: 15 amino acids. CDR1 and CDR2 (germline): KGHSH, LQKENI. Trimming took 3 bases from V and 1 from J, leaving 13 bases between them. CDR3 amino acids: CASSPVRDLSYEQYF. The CDR3 nucleotides are TGTGCCAGCTCACCTGTGAGAGACCTATCCTACGAGCAGTACTTC.

The rearrangement uses TRBV7-9 and TRBJ2-7, with 11 bases fitting TRBD2. The trim removed 4 bases at V and 4 bases at J, leaving 6 bases unmatched. The CDR3 has 15 residues. Germline lookup yields CDR1 SEHNR and CDR2 FQNEAQ (reference sequence). The CDR3 sequence is CASSSSSGGKYEQYF. The CDR3 DNA sequence: TGTGCCAGCAGCTCCTCTAGCGGGGGGAAATACGAGCAGTACTTC.

The rearrangement joins TRBV9 to TRBJ2-3; D remains unclear. CDR1 and CDR2 from the germline V gene are SGDLS and YYNGEE. The V and J ends lost 0 bases and 2 bases respectively, with 4 bases between them. The CDR3 loop spans 13 amino acids. The CDR3 DNA is TGTGCCAGCAGCGTAGGTCTCACAGATACGCAGTATTTT. It is translated as CASSVGLTDTQYF.

This clone was observed a single time. The V call is TRBV7-2, the J call TRBJ2-3, with D possibly being TRBD2 (6 bases). The CDR3 loop spans 14 amino acids. Looked up from germline, CDR1 is SGHTA and CDR2 is FQGNSA. V gave up 5 bases and J gave up 4 bases, with 13 bases separating them. This CDR3 is CASSPRREADTQYF. For the CDR3, the DNA is TGTGCCAGCAGCCCCAGGAGGGAGGCAGATACGCAGTATTTT.